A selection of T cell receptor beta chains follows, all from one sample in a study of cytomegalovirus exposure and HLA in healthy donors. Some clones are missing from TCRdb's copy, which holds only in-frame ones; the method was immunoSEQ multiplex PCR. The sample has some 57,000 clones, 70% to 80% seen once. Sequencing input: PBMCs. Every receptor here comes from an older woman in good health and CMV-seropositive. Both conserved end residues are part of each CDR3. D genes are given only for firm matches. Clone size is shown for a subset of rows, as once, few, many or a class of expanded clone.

CDR3: CASSPGGGRYEQYF
DNA: TGTGCCAGCAGCCCCGGGGGGGGCCGGTACGAGCAGTACTTC
J: TRBJ2-7
D: TRBD2
size: .
V: TRBV7-2

CDR3: CASSFTGLGDLHF
DNA: TGTGCCAGCAGTTTTACAGGGTTGGGGGACCTCCACTTT
J: TRBJ1-6
D: .
size: .
V: TRBV6-5

CDR3: CASSPGGDTGELFF
DNA: TGTGCCAGCTCACCAGGGGGGGACACCGGGGAGCTGTTTTTT
J: TRBJ2-2
D: TRBD2
size: .
V: TRBV18

CDR3: CASTPEYRDRANYGYTF
DNA: TGTGCCAGTACTCCTGAATATCGAGACAGGGCTAACTATGGCTACACCTTC
J: TRBJ1-2
D: TRBD1
size: .
V: TRBV19

CDR3: CASSPRGDYNSPLHF
DNA: TGTGCCAGCAGCCCCCGGGGGGACTATAATTCACCCCTCCACTTT
J: TRBJ1-6
D: .
size: .
V: TRBV7-2

CDR3: CASSQDREAGADTQYF
DNA: TGCGCCAGCAGCCAAGATCGGGAGGCTGGGGCAGATACGCAGTATTTT
J: TRBJ2-3
D: TRBD2
size: .
V: TRBV4-3

CDR3: CASSGQGLKLFF
DNA: TGTGCCAGTAGTGGGCAGGGACTAAAACTGTTTTTT
J: TRBJ1-4
D: .
size: .
V: TRBV19

CDR3: CAWSRGRVYTGELFF
DNA: TGTGCCTGGAGTCGAGGCAGGGTCTACACCGGGGAGCTGTTTTTT
J: TRBJ2-2
D: .
size: .
V: TRBV30

CDR3: CASSPPTSTSGNTIYF
DNA: TGTGCCAGCAGCCCCCCGACATCCACAAGTGGAAACACCATATATTTT
J: TRBJ1-3
D: .
size: .
V: TRBV9

CDR3: CASSEGVNTEAFF
DNA: TGTGCCAGCAGCGAGGGGGTGAACACTGAAGCTTTCTTT
J: TRBJ1-1
D: .
size: few
V: TRBV9

CDR3: CATSTGAGGLILRTQYF
DNA: TGTGCCACCAGCACGGGAGCGGGGGGGCTTATATTGAGGACCCAGTACTTC
J: TRBJ2-5
D: TRBD2
size: .
V: TRBV15

CDR3: CASSLGGSGTEAFF
DNA: TGTGCCAGCAGCTTAGGAGGGTCAGGCACTGAAGCTTTCTTT
J: TRBJ1-1
D: .
size: few
V: TRBV5-4

CDR3: CASSQDRGAGTEAFF
DNA: TGCGCCAGCAGCCAAGATCGCGGTGCGGGCACTGAAGCTTTCTTT
J: TRBJ1-1
D: .
size: few
V: TRBV4-1

CDR3: CASSGRTGRETQYF
DNA: TGTGCCAGCAGCGGTCGGACAGGGAGAGAGACCCAGTACTTC
J: TRBJ2-5
D: TRBD1
size: .
V: TRBV7-2

CDR3: CATSRDGGAPDTQYF
DNA: TGTGCCACCAGCAGGGACGGGGGGGCTCCAGATACGCAGTATTTT
J: TRBJ2-3
D: TRBD2
size: medium-sized
V: TRBV15

CDR3: CASSGVGRNTEAFF
DNA: TGTGCCAGCAGCGGTGTCGGGAGGAACACTGAAGCTTTCTTT
J: TRBJ1-1
D: .
size: few
V: TRBV6-5

CDR3: CASSQGQNTEAFF
DNA: TGCGCCAGCAGCCAGGGACAGAACACTGAAGCTTTCTTT
J: TRBJ1-1
D: .
size: .
V: TRBV5-1

CDR3: CASSPGTGKKETQYF
DNA: TGTGCCAGCAGCCCTGGGACAGGGAAAAAAGAGACCCAGTACTTC
J: TRBJ2-5
D: .
size: .
V: TRBV21-1

CDR3: CASSPPTRQAINEKLFF
DNA: TGCGCCAGCAGTCCACCTACCAGACAGGCGATCAATGAAAAACTGTTTTTT
J: TRBJ1-4
D: .
size: .
V: TRBV23-1

CDR3: CASSPPGGGGRTSYNSPLHF
DNA: TGTGCCAGCTCACCACCCGGAGGAGGGGGCAGGACCTCCTATAATTCACCCCTCCACTTT
J: TRBJ1-6
D: TRBD1
size: .
V: TRBV18

CDR3: CASSPGGGYVEQFF
DNA: TGCGCCAGCAGCCCGGGGGGCGGGTATGTAGAGCAGTTCTTC
J: TRBJ2-1
D: .
size: .
V: TRBV5-1

CDR3: CASSPALRGPGYTF
DNA: TGTGCCAGCTCCCCCGCCTTAAGGGGTCCTGGCTACACCTTC
J: TRBJ1-2
D: .
size: .
V: TRBV18

CDR3: CASSKDRAQDGYTF
DNA: TGTGCCAGCAGTAAGGACAGGGCCCAGGATGGCTACACCTTC
J: TRBJ1-2
D: TRBD1
size: .
V: TRBV6-5

CDR3: CASAADRSIKETQYF
DNA: TGTGCCAGCGCCGCCGACAGGAGTATTAAAGAGACCCAGTACTTC
J: TRBJ2-5
D: .
size: .
V: TRBV28

CDR3: CASSSWGRQPQHF
DNA: TGTGCCAGCAGCTCGTGGGGGCGTCAGCCCCAGCATTTT
J: TRBJ1-5
D: .
size: .
V: TRBV5-6

CDR3: CASSFRWRGGGFADTQYF
DNA: TGTGCCAGCAGTTTTCGTTGGCGGGGGGGCGGATTTGCAGATACGCAGTATTTT
J: TRBJ2-3
D: TRBD2
size: .
V: TRBV27

CDR3: CASSAGRSEKLFF
DNA: TGTGCTAGCAGCGCGGGACGTAGTGAAAAACTGTTTTTT
J: TRBJ1-4
D: .
size: .
V: TRBV7-7

CDR3: CASSHLRGSNEQFF
DNA: TGTGCCAGCAGTCATCTCAGGGGATCGAATGAGCAGTTCTTC
J: TRBJ2-1
D: .
size: .
V: TRBV14

CDR3: CASSLQGQAGWGYTF
DNA: TGTGCCAGCAGCTTGCAGGGACAGGCAGGATGGGGCTACACCTTC
J: TRBJ1-2
D: TRBD1
size: .
V: TRBV5-6